The 10 T cell receptor beta chains presented below share a single source sample, sequenced in a study of shared clonotypes between healthy human individuals. Naive CD8 cells lacked CD45RO, underwent positive selection for CCR7 and left out terminally differentiated effector memory CD45RA+ cells. TCRdb's copy holds only in-frame clones and misses some; the assay was immunoSEQ multiplex PCR. The table lists around 560,000 clones, 85% to 95% of them singletons. Specimen: naive CD8+ T cells sorted from blood. These receptors all come from a woman between 25 and 40 years old in good health.

This chain connects TRBV29-1 to TRBJ1-2, with D hard to call. Germline V gene lookup returns CDR1 SQVTM and CDR2 ANQGSEA. The CDR3 contains 15 residues. V lost 6 bases and J 4 bases, leaving 21 bases between the germline ends. The CDR3 DNA reads as TGCAGCGTCCCGAAAGGACCGGCAGCCCTCTATGGCTACACCTTC. It specifies CSVPKGPAALYGYTF.

The rearrangement joins TRBV2 to TRBJ2-7, with a possible D match to TRBD2 (5 bases). This CDR3 region has 15 residues. V lost 10 bases and J 7 bases, leaving 26 bases between the germline ends. Germline V gene data show CDR1 as SNHLY and CDR2 as FYNNEI. CDR3 loop: CATSLGVAAVREQYF. DNA of the CDR3: TGTGCCACATCGCTCGGGGTAGCAGCCGTGAGGGAGCAGTACTTC.

A single count supports this clone. The chain links TRBV21-1 to TRBJ2-4. TRBV21-1 is classified as a pseudogene. The CDR3 has 13 residues. This CDR3 is CAGVSGRGSIQYF. The CDR3 DNA follows: TGTGCCGGGGTATCGGGAAGGGGAAGCATTCAGTACTTC.

The chain employs TRBV16 and TRBJ2-7; D uncertain. Germline CDR1 and CDR2: KGHSY and FQNENV. This CDR3 spans 15 amino acids. V was shortened by 4 bases and J by 2 bases, with 15 bases between the two germline ends. CDR3 amino acids: CASSLNLDGTYEQYF. DNA for the CDR3: TGTGCCAGCAGCCTTAATCTGGACGGTACCTACGAGCAGTACTTC.

V and J are TRBV28 and TRBJ2-7, with 7 nucleotides matching TRBD1. This CDR3 spans 16 amino acids. Per the germline V gene, CDR1 is MDHEN and CDR2 is SYDVKM. Losses at the gene ends were 6 bases for V and 7 bases for J; bases not matched to a gene: 18. The CDR3 spells CASRFRDSSYEVEQYF. The CDR3 DNA follows: TGTGCCAGCAGATTCAGGGACAGCTCTTACGAAGTGGAGCAGTACTTC.

The rearrangement joins TRBV27 to TRBJ2-5, with 12 bases matching TRBD2. The V and J ends lost 7 bases and 11 bases, in that order; junction bases with no gene match: 8. CDR1 MNHEY and CDR2 SMNVEV come from the germline V gene (reference sequence). The CDR3 spans 13 residues. CDR3 sequence reads: CASNPLAGGQQYF. CDR3 DNA sequence: TGTGCCAGCAATCCCCTAGCGGGAGGGCAGCAGTACTTC.

This chain uses TRBV28 with TRBJ2-7; 8 bases align to TRBD1. Germline V gene lookup returns CDR1 MDHEN and CDR2 SYDVKM. V lost 4 bases and J lost 7; bases outside the gene matches: 12. The CDR3 spans 15 residues. The CDR3 coding sequence is TGTGCCAGCAGTTACCTGGGGCAGGGGGCGAGAGAGCAGTACTTC. This codes for CASSYLGQGAREQYF. Based on the CDR3 plus reference TRBV28 and TRBJ2-7, the full variable domain is DVKVTQSSRYLVKRTGEKVFLECVQDMDHENMFWYRQDPGLGLRLIYFSYDVKMKEKGDIPEGYSVSREKKERFSLILESASTNQTSMYLCASSYLGQGAREQYFGPGTRLTVT.

This sequence joins TRBV27 and TRBJ2-1; 8 positions agree with TRBD2. The length of the CDR3 is 14 residues. J gave up 9 bases and V 3 bases, and 7 bases lay outside the gene matches. Germline V gene sequence: CDR1 MNHEY, CDR2 SMNVEV (reference sequence). The CDR3: CASSFSGVNFEQFF. The CDR3 DNA follows: TGTGCCAGCAGTTTTAGCGGGGTTAATTTTGAGCAGTTCTTC.

The chain employs TRBV2 and TRBJ2-1; perhaps D is TRBD1 or TRBD2 (5 bases each). The CDR3 has 15 amino acids. Trimming left V 4 bases short and J 2 bases short, with 12 bases between. Germline CDR1 reads SNHLY; CDR2 reads FYNNEI. CDR3 protein: CASSGGQRAYNEQFF. CDR3 coding DNA: TGTGCCAGCAGTGGGGGCCAGAGGGCCTACAATGAGCAGTTCTTC.

The chain employs TRBV28 and TRBJ2-7; 7 positions agree with TRBD2. This CDR3 is built from 14 residues. The V gene's germline CDR1 is MDHEN and CDR2 SYDVKM. V lost 4 bases, J lost 7 bases, and 10 bases stayed unmatched. CDR3 coding DNA: TGTGCCAGCAGTTCGGTTCTAGCGGAAACGGAGCAGTACTTC. The encoded protein is CASSSVLAETEQYF.